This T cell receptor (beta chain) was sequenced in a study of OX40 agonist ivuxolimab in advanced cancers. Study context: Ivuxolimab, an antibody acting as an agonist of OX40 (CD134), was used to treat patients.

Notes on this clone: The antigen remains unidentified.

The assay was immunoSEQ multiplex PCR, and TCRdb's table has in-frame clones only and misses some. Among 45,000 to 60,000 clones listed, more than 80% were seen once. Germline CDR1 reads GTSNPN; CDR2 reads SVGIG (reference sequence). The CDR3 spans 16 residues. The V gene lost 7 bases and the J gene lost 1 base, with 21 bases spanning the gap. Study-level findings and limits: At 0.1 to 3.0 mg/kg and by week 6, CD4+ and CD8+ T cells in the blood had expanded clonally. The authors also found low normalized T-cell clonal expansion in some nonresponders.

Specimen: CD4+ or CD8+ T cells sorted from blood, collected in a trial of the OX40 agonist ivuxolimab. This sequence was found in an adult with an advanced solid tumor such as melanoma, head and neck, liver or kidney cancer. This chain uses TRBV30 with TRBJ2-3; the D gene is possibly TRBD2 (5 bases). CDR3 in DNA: TGTGCCTCGCAACCTGGAACTAGGCTGGGCACAGATACGCAGTATTTT. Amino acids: CASQPGTRLGTDTQYF.